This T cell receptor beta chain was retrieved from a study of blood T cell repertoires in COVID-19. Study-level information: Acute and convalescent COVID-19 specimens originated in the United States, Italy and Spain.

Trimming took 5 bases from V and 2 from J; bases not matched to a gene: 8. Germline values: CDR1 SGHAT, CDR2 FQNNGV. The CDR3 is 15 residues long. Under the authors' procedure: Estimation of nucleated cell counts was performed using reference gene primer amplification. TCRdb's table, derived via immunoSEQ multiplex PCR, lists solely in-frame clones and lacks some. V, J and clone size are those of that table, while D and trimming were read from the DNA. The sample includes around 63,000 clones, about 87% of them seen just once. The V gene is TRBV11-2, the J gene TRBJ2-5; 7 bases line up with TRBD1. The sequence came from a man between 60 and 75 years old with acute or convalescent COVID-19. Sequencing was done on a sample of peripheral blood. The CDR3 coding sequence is TGTGCCAGCAGCAGGCCGGGACAGATACAAGAGACCCAGTACTTC. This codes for CASSRPGQIQETQYF.